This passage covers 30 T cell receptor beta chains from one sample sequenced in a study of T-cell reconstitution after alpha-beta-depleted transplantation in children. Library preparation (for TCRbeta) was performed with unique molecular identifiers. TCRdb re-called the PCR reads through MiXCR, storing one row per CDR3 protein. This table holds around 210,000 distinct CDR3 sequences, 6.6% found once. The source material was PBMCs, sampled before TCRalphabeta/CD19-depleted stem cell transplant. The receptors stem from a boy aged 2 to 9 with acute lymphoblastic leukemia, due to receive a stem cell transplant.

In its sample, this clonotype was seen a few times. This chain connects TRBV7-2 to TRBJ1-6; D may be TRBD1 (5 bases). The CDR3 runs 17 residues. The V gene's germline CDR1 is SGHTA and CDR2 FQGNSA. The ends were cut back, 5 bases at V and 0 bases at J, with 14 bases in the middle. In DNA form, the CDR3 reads TGTGCCAGCAGCCCCTTCGGGCAGGGCTCCTATAATTCACCCCTCCACTTT. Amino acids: CASSPFGQGSYNSPLHF.

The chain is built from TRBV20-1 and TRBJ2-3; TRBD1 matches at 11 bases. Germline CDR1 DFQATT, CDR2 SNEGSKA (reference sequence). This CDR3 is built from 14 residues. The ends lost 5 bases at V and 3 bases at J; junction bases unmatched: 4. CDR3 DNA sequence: TGCAGTGCTCCCGGGACAGGGGGGACAGATACGCAGTATTTT. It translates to CSAPGTGGTDTQYF.

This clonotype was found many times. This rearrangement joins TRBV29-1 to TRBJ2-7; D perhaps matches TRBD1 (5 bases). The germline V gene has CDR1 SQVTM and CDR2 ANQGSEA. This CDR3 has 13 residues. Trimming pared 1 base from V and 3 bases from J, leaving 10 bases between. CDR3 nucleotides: TGCAGCGTTGAAGTGGGTAGGGGCTACGAGCAGTACTTC. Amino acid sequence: CSVEVGRGYEQYF.

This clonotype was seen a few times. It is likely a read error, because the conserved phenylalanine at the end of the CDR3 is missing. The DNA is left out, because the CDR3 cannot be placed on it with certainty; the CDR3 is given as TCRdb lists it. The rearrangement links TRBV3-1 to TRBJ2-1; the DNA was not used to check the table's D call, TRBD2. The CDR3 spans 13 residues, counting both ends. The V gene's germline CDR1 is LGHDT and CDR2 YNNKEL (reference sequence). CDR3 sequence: CASSQGASGLPGM.

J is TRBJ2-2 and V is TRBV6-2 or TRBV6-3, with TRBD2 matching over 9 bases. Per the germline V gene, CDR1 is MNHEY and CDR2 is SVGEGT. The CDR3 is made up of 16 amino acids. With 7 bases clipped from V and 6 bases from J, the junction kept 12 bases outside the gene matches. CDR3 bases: TGTGCCAGCAACCTAGGGGCGGGGGGGCCGGCCGGGGAGCTGTTTTTT. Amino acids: CASNLGAGGPAGELFF.

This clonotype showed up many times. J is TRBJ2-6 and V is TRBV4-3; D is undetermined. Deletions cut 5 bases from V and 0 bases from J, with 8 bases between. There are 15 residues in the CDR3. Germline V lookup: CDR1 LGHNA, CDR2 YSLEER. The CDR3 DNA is TGCGCCAGCAGCGAAGGGTCCTCTGGGGCCAACGTCCTGACTTTC. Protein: CASSEGSSGANVLTF.

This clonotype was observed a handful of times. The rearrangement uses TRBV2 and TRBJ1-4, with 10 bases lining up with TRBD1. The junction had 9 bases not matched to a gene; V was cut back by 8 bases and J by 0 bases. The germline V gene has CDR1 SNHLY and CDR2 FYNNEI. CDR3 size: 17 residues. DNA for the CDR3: TGTGCCAGCGGACAGGGGGGACCCGTTGCAACTAATGAAAAACTGTTTTTT. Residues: CASGQGGPVATNEKLFF.

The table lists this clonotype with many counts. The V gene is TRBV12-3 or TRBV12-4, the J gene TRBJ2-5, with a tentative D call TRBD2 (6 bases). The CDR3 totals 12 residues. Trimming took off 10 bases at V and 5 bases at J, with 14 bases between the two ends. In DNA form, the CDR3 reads TGTGCCACCGCCGCGGGGCGTGAGACCCAGTACTTC. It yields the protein CATAAGRETQYF.

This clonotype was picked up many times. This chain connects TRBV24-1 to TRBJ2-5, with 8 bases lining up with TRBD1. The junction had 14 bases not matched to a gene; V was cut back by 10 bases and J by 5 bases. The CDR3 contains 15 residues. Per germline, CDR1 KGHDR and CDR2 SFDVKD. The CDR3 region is CATRASDRERETQYF. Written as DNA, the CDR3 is TGTGCCACAAGAGCTTCGGACAGGGAGAGGGAGACCCAGTACTTC.

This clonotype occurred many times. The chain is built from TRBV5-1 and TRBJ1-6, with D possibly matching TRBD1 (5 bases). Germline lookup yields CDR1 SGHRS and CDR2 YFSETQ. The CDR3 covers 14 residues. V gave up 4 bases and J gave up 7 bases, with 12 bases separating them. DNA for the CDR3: TGCGCCAGCAGCCAGGGACTGAGAAATTCACCCCTCCACTTT. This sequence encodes CASSQGLRNSPLHF. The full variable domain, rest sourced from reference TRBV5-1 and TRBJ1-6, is KAGVTQTPRYLIKTRGQQVTLSCSPISGHRSVSWYQQTPGQGLQFLFEYFSETQRNKGNFPGRFSGRQFSNSRSEMNVSTLELGDSALYLCASSQGLRNSPLHFGNGTRLTVT.

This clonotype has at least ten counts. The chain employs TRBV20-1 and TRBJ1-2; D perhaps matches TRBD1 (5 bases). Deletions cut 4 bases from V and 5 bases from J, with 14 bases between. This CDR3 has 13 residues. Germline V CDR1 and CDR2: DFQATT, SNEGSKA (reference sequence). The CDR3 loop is CSATQTVLYGYTF. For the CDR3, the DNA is TGCAGTGCTACCCAGACAGTCTTATATGGCTACACCTTC.

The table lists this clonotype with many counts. The CDR3 region has the DNA TGTGCCAGCAGGGACCGGGACAGGGGGTACGAGCAGTACTTC. It is translated as CASRDRDRGYEQYF. This chain links TRBV28 with TRBJ2-7, with TRBD1 matching 11 bases. This CDR3 contains 14 residues. V was clipped by 6 bases and J by 4 bases; unmatched bases: 5. Germline V gene lookup returns CDR1 MDHEN and CDR2 SYDVKM.

The CDR3 reads CASSHPSGTGGSGELFF. The DNA of the CDR3 is TGTGCCAGCAGCCATCCGTCGGGGACAGGGGGCTCCGGGGAGCTGTTTTTT. The rearrangement joins TRBV7-9 to TRBJ2-2; TRBD1 matches 12 bases. The CDR3 runs 17 residues. Germline V gene lookup returns CDR1 SEHNR and CDR2 FQNEAQ (reference sequence). After removal of 5 bases from V and 6 bases from J, the junction contained 10 bases not matched to a gene. The entire variable domain, with the rest obtained from reference TRBV7-9 and TRBJ2-2, is as follows: DTGVSQNPRHKITKRGQNVTFRCDPISEHNRLYWYRQTLGQGPEFLTYFQNEAQLEKSRLLSDRFSAERPKGSFSTLEIQRTEQGDSAMYLCASSHPSGTGGSGELFFGEGSRLTVL.

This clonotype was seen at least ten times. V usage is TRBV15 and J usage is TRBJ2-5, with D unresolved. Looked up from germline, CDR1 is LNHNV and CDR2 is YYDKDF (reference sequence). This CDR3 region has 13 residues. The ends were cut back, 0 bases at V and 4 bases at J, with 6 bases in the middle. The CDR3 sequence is CATSRDRRETQYF. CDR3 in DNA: TGTGCCACCAGCAGAGATCGAAGAGAGACCCAGTACTTC.

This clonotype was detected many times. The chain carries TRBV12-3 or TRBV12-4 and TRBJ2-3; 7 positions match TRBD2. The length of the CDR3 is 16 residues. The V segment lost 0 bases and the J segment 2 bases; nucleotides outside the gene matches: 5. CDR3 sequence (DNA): TGTGCCAGCAGTTTAGCCAGCGGGACCCTCACAGATACGCAGTATTTT. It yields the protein CASSLASGTLTDTQYF.

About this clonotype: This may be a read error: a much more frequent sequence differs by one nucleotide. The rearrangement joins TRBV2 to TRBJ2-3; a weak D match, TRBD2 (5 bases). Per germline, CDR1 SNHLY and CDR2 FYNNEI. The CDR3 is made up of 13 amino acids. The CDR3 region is CVSNLGDPDTQYF. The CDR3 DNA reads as TGTGTCAGCAACCTCGGGGATCCAGATACGCAGTATTTT.

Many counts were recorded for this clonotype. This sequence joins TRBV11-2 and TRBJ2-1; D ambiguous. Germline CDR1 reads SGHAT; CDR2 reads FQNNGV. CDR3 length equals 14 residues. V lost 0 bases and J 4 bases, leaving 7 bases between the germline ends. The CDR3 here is CASSLESRYNEQFF. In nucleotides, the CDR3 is TGTGCCAGCAGCTTAGAATCCCGTTACAATGAGCAGTTCTTC.

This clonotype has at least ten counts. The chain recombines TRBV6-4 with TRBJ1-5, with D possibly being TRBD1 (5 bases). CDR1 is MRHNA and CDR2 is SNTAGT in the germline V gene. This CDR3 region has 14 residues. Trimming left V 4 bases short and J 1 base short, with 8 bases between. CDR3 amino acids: CASSGGRSNQPQHF. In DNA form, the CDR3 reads TGTGCCAGCAGTGGGGGACGGAGCAATCAGCCCCAGCATTTT.

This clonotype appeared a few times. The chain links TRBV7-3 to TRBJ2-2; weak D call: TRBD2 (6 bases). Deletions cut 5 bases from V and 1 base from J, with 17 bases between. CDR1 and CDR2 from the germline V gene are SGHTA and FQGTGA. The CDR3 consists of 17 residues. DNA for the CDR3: TGTGCCAGCAGCCGAAACCCCGGGACTCAGAACACCGGGGAGCTGTTTTTT. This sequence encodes CASSRNPGTQNTGELFF.

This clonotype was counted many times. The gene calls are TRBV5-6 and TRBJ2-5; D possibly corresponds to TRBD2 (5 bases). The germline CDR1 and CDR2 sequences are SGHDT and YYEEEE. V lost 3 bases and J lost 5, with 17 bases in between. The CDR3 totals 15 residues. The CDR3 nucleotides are TGTGCCAGCAGCTATGGAACCGGGAAGAAGGAGACCCAGTACTTC. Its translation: CASSYGTGKKETQYF. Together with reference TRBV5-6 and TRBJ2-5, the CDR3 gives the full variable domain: DAGVTQSPTHLIKTRGQQVTLRCSPKSGHDTVSWYQQALGQGPQFIFQYYEEEERQRGNFPDRFSGHQFPNYSSELNVNALLLGDSALYLCASSYGTGKKETQYFGPGTRLLVL.

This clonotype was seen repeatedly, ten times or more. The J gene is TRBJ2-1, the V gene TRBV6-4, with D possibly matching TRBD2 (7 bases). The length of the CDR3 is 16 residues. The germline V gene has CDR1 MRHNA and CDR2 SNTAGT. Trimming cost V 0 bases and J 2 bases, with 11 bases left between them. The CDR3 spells CASSDSAGAPYNEQFF. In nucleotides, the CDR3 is TGTGCCAGCAGTGACTCTGCGGGGGCTCCCTACAATGAGCAGTTCTTC.

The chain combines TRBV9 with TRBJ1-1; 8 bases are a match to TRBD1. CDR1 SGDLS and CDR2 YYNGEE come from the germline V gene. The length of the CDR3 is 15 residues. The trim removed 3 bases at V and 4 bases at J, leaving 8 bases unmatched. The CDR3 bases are TGTGCCAGCAGCGCCAACCCGGACAGGGCCACTGAAGCTTTCTTT. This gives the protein CASSANPDRATEAFF.

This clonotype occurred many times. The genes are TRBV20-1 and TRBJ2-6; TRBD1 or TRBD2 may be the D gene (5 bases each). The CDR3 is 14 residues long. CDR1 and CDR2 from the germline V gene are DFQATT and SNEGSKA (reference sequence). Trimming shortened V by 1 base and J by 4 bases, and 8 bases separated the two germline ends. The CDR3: CSARAGTGANVLTF. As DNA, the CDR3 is TGCAGTGCTAGAGCAGGGACCGGGGCCAACGTCCTGACTTTC.

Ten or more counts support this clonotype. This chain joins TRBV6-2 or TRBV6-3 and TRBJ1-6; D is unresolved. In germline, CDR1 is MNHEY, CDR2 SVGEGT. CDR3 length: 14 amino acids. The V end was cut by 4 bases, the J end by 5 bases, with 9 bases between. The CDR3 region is CASSWTENNSPLHF. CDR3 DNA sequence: TGTGCCAGCAGTTGGACGGAGAATAATTCACCCCTCCACTTT.

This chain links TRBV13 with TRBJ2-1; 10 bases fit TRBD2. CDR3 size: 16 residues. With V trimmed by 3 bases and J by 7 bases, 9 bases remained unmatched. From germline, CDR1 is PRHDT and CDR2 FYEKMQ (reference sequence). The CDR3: CASSFPLAGVANEQFF. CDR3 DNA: TGTGCCAGCAGCTTTCCCCTAGCGGGAGTAGCAAATGAGCAGTTCTTC.

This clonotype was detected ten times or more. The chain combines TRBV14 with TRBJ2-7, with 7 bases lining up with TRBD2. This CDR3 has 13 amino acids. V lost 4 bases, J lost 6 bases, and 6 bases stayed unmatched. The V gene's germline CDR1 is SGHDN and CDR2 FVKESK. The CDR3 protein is CASSPAPGGEQYF. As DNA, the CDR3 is TGTGCCAGCAGCCCCGCCCCGGGAGGCGAGCAGTACTTC.

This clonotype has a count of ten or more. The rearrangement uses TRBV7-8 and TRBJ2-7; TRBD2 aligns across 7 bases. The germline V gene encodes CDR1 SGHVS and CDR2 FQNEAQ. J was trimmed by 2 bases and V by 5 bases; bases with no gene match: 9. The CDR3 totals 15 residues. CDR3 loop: CASSPGGNGAYEQYF. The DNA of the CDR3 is TGTGCCAGCAGCCCCGGGGGGAATGGAGCCTACGAGCAGTACTTC.

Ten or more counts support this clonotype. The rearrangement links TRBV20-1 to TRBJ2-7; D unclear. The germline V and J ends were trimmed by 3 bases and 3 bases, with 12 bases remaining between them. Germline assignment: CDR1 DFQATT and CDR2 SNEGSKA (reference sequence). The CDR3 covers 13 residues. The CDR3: CSASGDRLYEQYF. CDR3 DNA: TGCAGTGCTAGCGGAGACCGACTCTACGAGCAGTACTTC.

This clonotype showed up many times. The DNA of the CDR3 is TGTGCCAGCAGTCTTGGGGGGACGACTGCCACCATATATTTT. Its translation: CASSLGGTTATIYF. V is TRBV7-2 and J is TRBJ1-3; TRBD1 is a possible D gene (5 bases). Germline values: CDR1 SGHTA, CDR2 FQGNSA. Trimming left V 6 bases short and J 9 bases short, with 18 bases between. There are 14 residues in the CDR3.

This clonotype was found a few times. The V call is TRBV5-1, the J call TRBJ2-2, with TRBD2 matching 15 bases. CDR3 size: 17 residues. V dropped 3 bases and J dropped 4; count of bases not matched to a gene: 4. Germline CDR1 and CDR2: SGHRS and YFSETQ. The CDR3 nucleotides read TGCGCCAGCAGCTCGGGACTAGCGGGAGGTCGCACCGGGGAGCTGTTTTTT. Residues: CASSSGLAGGRTGELFF.